The clone carrying this T cell receptor beta chain was found many times. This sample is drawn from a study of regulatory T cells in long-lasting Graves disease. Study summary: Those with persistent Graves' disease had received antithyroid drugs for over 5 years with positive TSH receptor antibodies.

Trimming at V came to 6 bases and at J to 4 bases, leaving 6 bases not matched to a gene. This CDR3 has 15 amino acids. The time point is: persistent/refractory GD, antithyroid drugs over 5 years with positive TRAb. Following extraction of RNA from PBMCs, that RNA was used to make the TCR library. The guidelines of the American Thyroid Association were the basis for diagnosing Graves' disease. Researchers made TCR beta libraries by using iRepertoire HTBI primers and running Arm-PCR on CDR3 regions. In the authors' workflow: Identified segments across samples numbered about 60 TRBV and around 13 TRBJ. MiXCR was run by TCRdb on the multiplex PCR reads, yielding one entry per CDR3 protein. TCRdb's processing, not the authors', yielded these V and J calls. The table includes fewer than 600,000 distinct CDR3 sequences, about 20% detected once.

The input for sequencing was peripheral blood mononuclear cells (PBMCs), taken when the disease was refractory, from a patient treated with antithyroid drugs. The V call is TRBV12-3 or TRBV12-4, the J call TRBJ2-2, with 9 nucleotides matching TRBD2. The clonotype comes from a female donor with Graves disease. The CDR3 protein is CASSPGLAATGELFF. In DNA form, the CDR3 reads TGTGCCAGCAGCCCGGGACTAGCTGCCACCGGGGAGCTGTTTTTT.